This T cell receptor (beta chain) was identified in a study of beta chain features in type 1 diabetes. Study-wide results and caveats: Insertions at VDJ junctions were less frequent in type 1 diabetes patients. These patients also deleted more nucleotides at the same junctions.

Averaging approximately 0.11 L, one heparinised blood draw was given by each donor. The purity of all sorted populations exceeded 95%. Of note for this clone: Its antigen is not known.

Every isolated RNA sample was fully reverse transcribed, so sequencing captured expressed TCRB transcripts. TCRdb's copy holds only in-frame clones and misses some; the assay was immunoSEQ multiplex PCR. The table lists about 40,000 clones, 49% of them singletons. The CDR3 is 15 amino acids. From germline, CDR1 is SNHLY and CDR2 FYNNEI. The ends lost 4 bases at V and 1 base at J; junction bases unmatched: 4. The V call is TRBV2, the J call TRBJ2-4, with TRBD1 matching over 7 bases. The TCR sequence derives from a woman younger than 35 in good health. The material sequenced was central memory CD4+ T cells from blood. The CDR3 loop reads CASSGQGVAKNIQYF. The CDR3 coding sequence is TGTGCCAGCAGTGGGCAGGGGGTCGCCAAAAACATTCAGTACTTC.